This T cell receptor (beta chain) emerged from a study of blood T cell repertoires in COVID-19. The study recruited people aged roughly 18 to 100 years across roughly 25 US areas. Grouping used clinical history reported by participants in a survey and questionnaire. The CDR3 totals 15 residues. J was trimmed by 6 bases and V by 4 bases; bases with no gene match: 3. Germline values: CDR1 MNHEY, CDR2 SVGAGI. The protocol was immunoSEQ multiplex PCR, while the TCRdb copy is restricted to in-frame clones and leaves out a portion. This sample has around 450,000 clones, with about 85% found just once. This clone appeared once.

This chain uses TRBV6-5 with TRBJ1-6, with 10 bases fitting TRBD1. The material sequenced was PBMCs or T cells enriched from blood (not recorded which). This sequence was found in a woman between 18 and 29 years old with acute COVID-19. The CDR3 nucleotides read TGTGCCAGCAGTTCGCGGGACAGGGGTAATTCACCCCTCCACTTT. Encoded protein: CASSSRDRGNSPLHF.